Reported below is one T cell receptor (beta chain). Its specificity is unknown. This sample stems from a study of cytomegalovirus exposure and HLA in healthy donors. From germline, CDR1 is SGDLS and CDR2 YYNGEE. Trimming cost V 0 bases and J 2 bases, with 16 bases left between them. The CDR3 runs to 17 residues. Study results and limitations: Prior analysis indicated that the majority of TCR beta V segments exhibited productivity approximately 87% or approximately 30% of the time.

Both 60 Vbeta primers and 13 Jbeta primers went into the PCR. Sequenced by immunoSEQ multiplex PCR; TCRdb stores in-frame clones only, minus some. The table lists about 110,000 clones, 75% of them singletons, with more than 2% in the top ten. This sequence joins TRBV9 and TRBJ2-3; D is perhaps TRBD2 (6 bases). The clonotype originates from a man aged 35 to 55 in good health and CMV-seronegative. Sample: PBMCs. CDR3 sequence reads: CASSVADGSPITDTQYF. The CDR3 DNA reads as TGTGCCAGCAGCGTAGCGGACGGGAGCCCGATCACAGATACGCAGTATTTT. Full variable domain (missing parts from reference TRBV9 and TRBJ2-3): DSGVTQTPKHLITATGQRVTLRCSPRSGDLSVYWYQQSLDQGLQFLIQYYNGEERAKGNILERFSAQQFPDLHSELNLSSLELGDSALYFCASSVADGSPITDTQYFGPGTRLTVL.